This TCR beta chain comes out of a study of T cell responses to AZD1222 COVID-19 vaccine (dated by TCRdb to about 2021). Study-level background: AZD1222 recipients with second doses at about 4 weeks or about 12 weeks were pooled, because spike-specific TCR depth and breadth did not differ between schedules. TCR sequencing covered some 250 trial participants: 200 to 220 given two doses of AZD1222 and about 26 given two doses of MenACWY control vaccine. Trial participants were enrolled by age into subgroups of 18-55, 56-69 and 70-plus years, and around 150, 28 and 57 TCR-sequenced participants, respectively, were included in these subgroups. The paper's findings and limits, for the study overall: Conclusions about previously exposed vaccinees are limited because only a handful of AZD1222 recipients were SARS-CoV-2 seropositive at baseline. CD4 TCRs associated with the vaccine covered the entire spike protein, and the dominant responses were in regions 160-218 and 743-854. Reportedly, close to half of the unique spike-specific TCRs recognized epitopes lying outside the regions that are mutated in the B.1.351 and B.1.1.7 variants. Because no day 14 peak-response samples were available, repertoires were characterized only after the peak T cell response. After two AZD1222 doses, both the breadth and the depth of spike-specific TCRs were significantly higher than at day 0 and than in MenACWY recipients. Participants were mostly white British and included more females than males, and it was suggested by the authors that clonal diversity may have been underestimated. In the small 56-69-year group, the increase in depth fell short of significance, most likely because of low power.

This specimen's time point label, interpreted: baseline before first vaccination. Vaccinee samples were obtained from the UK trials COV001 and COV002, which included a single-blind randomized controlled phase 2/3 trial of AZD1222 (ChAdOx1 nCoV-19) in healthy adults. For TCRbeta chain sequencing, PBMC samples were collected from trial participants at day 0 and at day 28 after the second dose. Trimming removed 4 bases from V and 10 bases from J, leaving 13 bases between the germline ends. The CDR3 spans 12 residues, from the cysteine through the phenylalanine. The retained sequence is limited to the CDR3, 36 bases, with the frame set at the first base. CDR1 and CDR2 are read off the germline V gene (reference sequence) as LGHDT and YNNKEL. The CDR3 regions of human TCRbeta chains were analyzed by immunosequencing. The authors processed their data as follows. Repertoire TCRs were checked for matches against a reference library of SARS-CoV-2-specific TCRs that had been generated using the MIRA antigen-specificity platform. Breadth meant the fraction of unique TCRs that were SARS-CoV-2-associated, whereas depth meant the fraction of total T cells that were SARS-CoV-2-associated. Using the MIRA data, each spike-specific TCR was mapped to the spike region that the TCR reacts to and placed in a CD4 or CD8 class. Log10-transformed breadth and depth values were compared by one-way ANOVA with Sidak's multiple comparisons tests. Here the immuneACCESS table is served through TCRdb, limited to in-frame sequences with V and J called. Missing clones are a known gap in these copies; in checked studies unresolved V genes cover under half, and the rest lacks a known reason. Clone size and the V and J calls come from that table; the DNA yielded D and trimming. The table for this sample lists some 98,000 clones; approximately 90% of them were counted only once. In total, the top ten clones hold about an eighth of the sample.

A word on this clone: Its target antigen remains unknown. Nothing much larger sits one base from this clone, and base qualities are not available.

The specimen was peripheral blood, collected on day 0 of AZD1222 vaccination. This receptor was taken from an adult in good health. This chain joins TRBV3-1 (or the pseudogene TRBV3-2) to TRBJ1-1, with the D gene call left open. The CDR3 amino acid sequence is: CASSPSLGGAFF. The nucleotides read TGTGCCAGCAGCCCATCCTTGGGTGGAGCTTTCTTT.